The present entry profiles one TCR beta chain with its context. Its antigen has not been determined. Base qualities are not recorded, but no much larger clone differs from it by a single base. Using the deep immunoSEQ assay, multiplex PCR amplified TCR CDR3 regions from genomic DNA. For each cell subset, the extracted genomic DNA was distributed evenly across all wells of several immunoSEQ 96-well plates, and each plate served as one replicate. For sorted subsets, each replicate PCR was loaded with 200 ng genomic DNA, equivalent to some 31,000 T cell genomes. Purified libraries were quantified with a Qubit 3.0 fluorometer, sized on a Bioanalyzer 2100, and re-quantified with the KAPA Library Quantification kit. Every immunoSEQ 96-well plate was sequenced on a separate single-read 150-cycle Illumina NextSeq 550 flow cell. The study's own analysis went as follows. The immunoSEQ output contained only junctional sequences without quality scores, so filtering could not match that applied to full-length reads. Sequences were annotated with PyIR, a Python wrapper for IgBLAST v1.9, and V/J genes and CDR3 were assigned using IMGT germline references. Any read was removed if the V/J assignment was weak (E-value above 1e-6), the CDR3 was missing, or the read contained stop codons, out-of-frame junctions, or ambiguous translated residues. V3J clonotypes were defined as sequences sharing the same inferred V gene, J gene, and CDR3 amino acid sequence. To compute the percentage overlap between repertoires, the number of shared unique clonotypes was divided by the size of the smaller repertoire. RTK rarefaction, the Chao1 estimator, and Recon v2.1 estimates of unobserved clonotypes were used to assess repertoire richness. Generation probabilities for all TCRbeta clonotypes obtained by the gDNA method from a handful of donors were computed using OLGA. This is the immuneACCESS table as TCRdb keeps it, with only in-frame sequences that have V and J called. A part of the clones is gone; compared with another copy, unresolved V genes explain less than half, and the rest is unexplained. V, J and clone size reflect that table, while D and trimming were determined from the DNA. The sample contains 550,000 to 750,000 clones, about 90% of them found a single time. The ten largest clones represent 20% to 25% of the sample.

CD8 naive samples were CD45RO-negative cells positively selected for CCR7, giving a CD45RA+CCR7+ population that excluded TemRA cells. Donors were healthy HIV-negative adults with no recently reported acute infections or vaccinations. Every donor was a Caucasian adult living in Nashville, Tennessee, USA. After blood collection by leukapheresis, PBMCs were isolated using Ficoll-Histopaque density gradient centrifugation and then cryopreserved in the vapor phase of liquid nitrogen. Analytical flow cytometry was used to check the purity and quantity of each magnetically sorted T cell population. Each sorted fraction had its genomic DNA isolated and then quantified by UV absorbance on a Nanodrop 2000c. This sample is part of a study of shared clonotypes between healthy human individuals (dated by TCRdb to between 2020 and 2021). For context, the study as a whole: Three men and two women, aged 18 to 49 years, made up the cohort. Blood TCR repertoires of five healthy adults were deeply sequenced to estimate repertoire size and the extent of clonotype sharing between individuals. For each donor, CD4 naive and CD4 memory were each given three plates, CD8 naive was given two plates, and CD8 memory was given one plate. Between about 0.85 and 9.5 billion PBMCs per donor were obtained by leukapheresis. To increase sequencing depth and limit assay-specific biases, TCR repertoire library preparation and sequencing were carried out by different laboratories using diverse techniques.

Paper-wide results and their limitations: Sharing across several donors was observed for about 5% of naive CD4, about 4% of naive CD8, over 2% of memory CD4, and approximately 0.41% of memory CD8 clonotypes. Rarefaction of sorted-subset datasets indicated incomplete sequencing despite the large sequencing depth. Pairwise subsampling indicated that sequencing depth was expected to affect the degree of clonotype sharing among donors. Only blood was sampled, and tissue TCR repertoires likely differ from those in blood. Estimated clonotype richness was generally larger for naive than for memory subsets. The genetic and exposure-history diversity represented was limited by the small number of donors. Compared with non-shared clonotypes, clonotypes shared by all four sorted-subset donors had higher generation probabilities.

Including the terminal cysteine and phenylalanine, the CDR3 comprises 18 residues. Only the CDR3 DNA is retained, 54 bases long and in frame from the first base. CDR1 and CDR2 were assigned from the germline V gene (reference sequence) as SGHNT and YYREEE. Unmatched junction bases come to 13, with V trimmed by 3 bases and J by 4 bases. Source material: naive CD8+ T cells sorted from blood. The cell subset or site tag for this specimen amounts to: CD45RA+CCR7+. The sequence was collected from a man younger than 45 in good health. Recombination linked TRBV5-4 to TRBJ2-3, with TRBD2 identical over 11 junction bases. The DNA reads TGTGCCAGCAGCTCCACTAAGGGCCGACTAGCGGGACCAGATACGCAGTATTTT. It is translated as CASSSTKGRLAGPDTQYF.